This is a list of T cell receptor beta chains from one sample in a study of T cell repertoires in cytomegalovirus infection. One entry per CDR3 protein results from TCRdb running MiXCR on the reads. The table records just under 300,000 distinct CDR3 sequences, about 9.1% of them present only once. The specimen was PBMCs. These receptors were obtained from a human donor in good health (CMV status not recorded). Some clones in this sample may be carry-over from other donors' samples. Both conserved end residues are part of each CDR3. The D gene is left open where the match is weak. Clone size is given for some rows only: seen once, a few or many times, or a class if the clone is expanded.

cdr3_aa: CASSRQGTNYGYTF; cdr3_nt: TGTGCCAGCAGTAGACAGGGTACTAACTATGGCTACACCTTC; v_call: TRBV7-2; d_call: TRBD1; clone_size: many; j_call: TRBJ1-2
cdr3_aa: CASSPPGQGSDTQYF; cdr3_nt: TGTGCCAGCAGCCCTCCGGGACAGGGGTCAGATACGCAGTATTTT; v_call: TRBV28; d_call: TRBD1; clone_size: few; j_call: TRBJ2-3
cdr3_aa: CSARSAPGQGKNEQFF; cdr3_nt: TGCAGTGCTAGATCCGCCCCGGGACAGGGAAAGAATGAGCAGTTCTTC; v_call: TRBV20-1; d_call: TRBD1; clone_size: NA; j_call: TRBJ2-1
cdr3_aa: CSARDSVGDRQETQYF; cdr3_nt: TGCAGTGCTAGAGATTCAGTCGGGGACCGACAAGAGACCCAGTACTTC; v_call: TRBV20-1; d_call: NA; clone_size: NA; j_call: TRBJ2-5
cdr3_aa: CSARGEYLGTEAFF; cdr3_nt: TGCAGTGCTAGAGGGGAGTATCTGGGGACTGAAGCTTTCTTT; v_call: TRBV20-1; d_call: NA; clone_size: many; j_call: TRBJ1-1
cdr3_aa: CASSLAGTILPSAYNEQFF; cdr3_nt: TGTGCCAGCAGTTTAGCCGGGACTATTTTACCCTCAGCCTACAATGAGCAGTTCTTC; v_call: TRBV12-3/TRBV12-4; d_call: TRBD2; clone_size: many; j_call: TRBJ2-1
cdr3_aa: CSVLAVQKGTDTQYF; cdr3_nt: TGCAGTGTACTAGCGGTTCAGAAAGGCACAGATACGCAGTATTTT; v_call: TRBV20-1; d_call: TRBD2; clone_size: many; j_call: TRBJ2-3
cdr3_aa: CASSPNRGIGYTF; cdr3_nt: TGTGCCAGCAGTCCCAATCGGGGGATTGGTTACACCTTC; v_call: TRBV3-1; d_call: NA; clone_size: few; j_call: TRBJ1-2
cdr3_aa: CSARESGTRAPEAFF; cdr3_nt: TGCAGTGCTAGAGAATCGGGGACGCGGGCCCCTGAAGCTTTCTTT; v_call: TRBV20-1; d_call: NA; clone_size: many; j_call: TRBJ1-1
cdr3_aa: CASSLGGTGGNTEAFF; cdr3_nt: TGTGCCAGCAGCTTAGGGGGCACAGGGGGGAACACTGAAGCTTTCTTT; v_call: TRBV7-9; d_call: TRBD1; clone_size: many; j_call: TRBJ1-1
cdr3_aa: CSARDGDRGWEGYTF; cdr3_nt: TGCAGTGCTAGAGATGGGGACAGGGGGTGGGAGGGCTACACCTTC; v_call: TRBV20-1; d_call: TRBD1; clone_size: NA; j_call: TRBJ1-2